Included here is one T cell receptor (beta chain) sequence, with context. Germline values: CDR1 SGHKS, CDR2 YYEKEE (reference sequence). This CDR3 contains 13 residues. V was pared by 4 bases and J by 2 bases, with 7 bases between. The entry originates in a study of blood T cell repertoires in COVID-19. In the study overall: Nucleic acid was either cDNA or gDNA, and it came from T cells, B-cell-depleted T cells, or PBMCs.

In the original analysis: By means of reference gene primer amplification, nucleated cell counts were estimated. Using immunoSEQ multiplex PCR, the repertoire was profiled, and TCRdb retains in-frame clones only, with some absent. That table supplies the V and J calls and clone size; D and trimming were determined from the DNA. This repertoire shows 310,000 or so clones, about nine tenths found once; its top ten account for approximately 10%. This TCR came from a woman aged 25 to 39 with COVID-19, enrolled during active disease. The chain carries TRBV5-5 and TRBJ2-1; no definite D call. The sequencing input was peripheral blood. The CDR3 loop is CASSPWPYNEQFF. The CDR3 DNA follows: TGTGCCAGCAGCCCTTGGCCCTACAATGAGCAGTTCTTC. Supplemented by reference TRBV5-5 and TRBJ2-1, the full variable domain reads DAGVTQSPTHLIKTRGQQVTLRCSPISGHKSVSWYQQVLGQGPQFIFQYYEKEERGRGNFPDRFSARQFPNYSSELNVNALLLGDSALYLCASSPWPYNEQFFGPGTRLTVL.